Below, 5 T cell receptor beta chains from the same sample are listed, as sequenced in a study of T cells in Graves' hyperthyroidism and ophthalmopathy (dated 2019 in TCRdb). Library construction relied on multiplex PCR. The sample was run on an Illumina HiSeq 2000. TCR beta CDR3 regions were amplified from RNA transcripts. The TCR CDR3 was subjected to a first round of RT-PCR using the HTBI primer set and the Qiagen OneStep RT-PCR kit. TCRdb took the public reads, trimmed them with fastp at Q25, ran MiXCR for clone calling and kept in-frame beta chains. A single entry per CDR3 protein holds the most common genes and DNA from its merged rows. The sample contains roughly 290,000 distinct CDR3 sequences, roughly an eighth of them found a single time. The ten largest clones take up 7% to 9.5% of the sample. The sample comprised blood. These receptor sequences come from a woman between 40 and 55 years old with Graves' hyperthyroidism.

This clonotype was counted at least ten times. The gene calls are TRBV20-1 and TRBJ2-1; TRBD2 aligns across 10 bases. Germline trimming cut 1 base from V and 8 bases from J; bases unmatched to any gene: 8. Germline V gives CDR1 DFQATT, CDR2 SNEGSKA (reference sequence). The CDR3 is made up of 15 amino acids. Written as DNA, the CDR3 is TGCAGTGCTAGAGTGGGACTAGCGAATTACCATGAGCAGTTCTTC. Translating it yields CSARVGLANYHEQFF.

This clonotype was counted ten times or more. This sequence joins TRBV6-1 and TRBJ1-5, with 9 bases fitting TRBD1. V gave up 6 bases and J gave up 6 bases; unmatched junction bases: 18. The CDR3 spans 18 residues. Germline CDR1 MNHNS, CDR2 SASEGT. As DNA, the CDR3 is TGTGCCAGCAGACTTACCGGGACAGGGTCGACCGGGCGTCAGCCCCAGCATTTT. It specifies CASRLTGTGSTGRQPQHF.

This clonotype was seen ten or more times. The chain is built from TRBV27 and TRBJ1-2, with D perhaps matching TRBD1 (5 bases). Trimming shortened V by 6 bases and J by 2 bases, and 16 bases separated the two germline ends. The CDR3 totals 15 residues. CDR1 is MNHEY and CDR2 is SMNVEV in the germline V gene (reference sequence). The CDR3 loop is CASSPFRVHNYGYTF. CDR3 nucleotide sequence: TGTGCCAGCAGCCCCTTCAGGGTCCACAACTATGGCTACACCTTC.

This clonotype was counted at least ten times. This sequence joins TRBV7-9 and TRBJ2-7; possibly TRBD1 or TRBD2 for D (5 bases each). The CDR3 is 15 residues long. Germline V gives CDR1 SEHNR, CDR2 FQNEAQ (reference sequence). V gave up 2 bases and J gave up 2 bases, with 13 bases separating them. CDR3 region: CASSLLRDQPYEQYF. Here the CDR3 DNA reads TGTGCCAGCAGCTTACTCCGGGACCAACCCTACGAGCAGTACTTC.

The chain employs TRBV7-2 and TRBJ2-7; perhaps TRBD2 as D (7 bases). The V gene's germline CDR1 is SGHTA and CDR2 FQGNSA. V was shortened by 6 bases and J by 5 bases, with 17 bases between the two germline ends. The CDR3 is 14 amino acids. CDR3 region: CASRSAGAGDEQYF. In nucleotides, the CDR3 is TGTGCCAGCAGGAGTGCGGGAGCAGGGGACGAGCAGTACTTC.